This T cell receptor (beta chain) was captured by sequencing in a study of Tregs in tolerant kidney transplant recipients (dated by TCRdb to the late 2010s). With respect to the entire study: Before combined kidney and bone marrow transplantation, this study identified donor-specific regulatory T cells using TCRbeta sequencing and then followed those same cells after transplant. Several methods of expanding Tregs specific for an allogeneic donor were compared by TCRbeta repertoire sequencing in a few healthy controls.

Concerning this clone: The antigen this receptor binds is unknown. No quality values exist for individual bases; no much larger clone is one base distant.

For TCRbeta CDR3 sequencing, genomic DNA from the sorted cells was extracted using the QIAGEN DNeasy Blood and Tissue Kit. Through immunoSEQ, high-throughput TCRbeta CDR3 sequencing was done commercially, including PCR amplification with internal controls and bias correction. On the study's bioinformatics: Unique productive TCRbeta sequences were defined by CDR3 nucleotide sequence where primers matched, and otherwise by CDR3 amino acid sequence together with Vbeta and Jbeta genes. Sorting error was corrected by removing sequences shared between sorted populations at a frequency ratio of 2:1 or less, and the remaining shared sequences were assigned to the higher population. Sequences were defined as donor-reactive when expanded at least 5-fold in CFSE-low cells versus unstimulated cells and present at a frequency of at least 0.01% in CFSE-low cells. Jensen-Shannon divergence calculated on the top 100 TCRbeta sequences ranked by frequency was used to measure repertoire divergence. For any sample with multiple sequencing runs, sorting error was corrected in each run separately before the runs were pooled. Held by TCRdb, this immuneACCESS table contains in-frame sequences only and omits some clones. Under half of the omission traces to an unresolved V gene where checked; the cause of the rest is unknown. Clone size and V and J calls were adopted from that table, with D and trimming inferred from the DNA. The sample records 100,000 to 150,000 clones, about 91% of which are singletons. The top ten clonotypes cover less than 0.7% of the sample.

Thawed PBMCs were FACS-sorted into unstimulated Tregs (CD4+CD25+CD127-), CD4+ non-Tregs (CD4+CD25-), CD4 cells and CD8 cells. Blood from healthy controls was obtained either as purchased buffy coats or from healthy volunteers. Healthy control blood was processed to PBMCs by Ficoll density gradient and cryopreserved, and patient PBMCs were collected before and after transplant. The CDR3, from cysteine to phenylalanine, totals 13 residues. The retained sequence is limited to the CDR3, 39 bases, with the frame set at the first base. Per the germline V gene, MGHRA is the CDR1 and YSYEKL is the CDR2. Trimming costs V 6 bases and J 5 bases, and their ends lie 14 bases apart. The research as a whole found: The study was constrained by small patient numbers, and validation of the findings is required in larger populations and under other immunosuppression protocols. Expanding Tregs with activated donor B cells appeared to identify the most biologically relevant and donor-specific TCRbeta repertoire. Biological reproducibility was not directly assessed, although technical replication error appeared to be minimal.

The sequence derives from a human donor in good health. The chain is encoded by TRBV4-1 joined to TRBJ2-7, with TRBD1 as a weak D call on 8 bases. The sequenced material came from CD4+ T cells from blood. The CDR3 region has the sequence CASRRTGGDEQYF. Read as DNA, the sequence is TGCGCCAGCAGGAGAACAGGGGGGGACGAGCAGTACTTC.